The present entry profiles one TCR beta chain with its context. The antigen is undetermined. The entry originates in a study of T cell responses to AZD1222 COVID-19 vaccine. The wider study: Pooled in the analysis were second doses at about 4 or about 12 weeks. Study-wide points: Recipients of two AZD1222 doses showed rising Spike-specific TCR breadth and depth. Donor demographics were predominantly white British with a female majority; clonal diversity may be underestimated.

The CDR3 consists of 15 residues. Germline V gives CDR1 SGHTA, CDR2 FQGNSA. The junction had 3 bases not matched to a gene; V was cut back by 1 base and J by 3 bases. Assay used: immunoSEQ multiplex PCR; TCRdb lists only in-frame clones, some missing. Of some 130,000 clones in the sample, about 90% were seen once. The sequencing used peripheral blood, collected on day 0 of AZD1222 vaccination. The chain carries TRBV7-2 and TRBJ1-2; 9 bases agree with TRBD1. The sequence derives from an adult in good health. CDR3 protein: CASSLGTGDDYGYTF. The CDR3 DNA follows: TGTGCCAGCAGCTTAGGGACAGGGGACGACTATGGCTACACCTTC.